These 28 T cell receptor beta chains originate from one sample sequenced in a study of T cell repertoires in cytomegalovirus infection. TCRdb called the reads again in MiXCR, with one record for every CDR3 protein. The sample lists 300,000 to 400,000 distinct CDR3 sequences, 29% occurring once. For these TCRs, the target antigens are not known. Sequences were derived from cultured PBMCs, sampled from culture after CMV antigen stimulation. These TCRs come from a human donor in good health (CMV status not recorded). Some clones in this sample may be carry-over from other donors' samples.

V usage is TRBV27 and J usage is TRBJ2-2; D is possibly TRBD1 or TRBD2 (5 bases each). Trimming stripped 5 bases from V and 6 bases from J, with 13 bases between. This CDR3 comprises 14 residues. CDR1 is MNHEY, CDR2 SMNVEV, per germline (reference sequence). The DNA of the CDR3 is TGTGCCAGCAGTGGACTCGCAGGGCCCGGGGAGCTGTTTTTT. It specifies CASSGLAGPGELFF.

This clonotype was seen repeatedly, ten times or more. The V gene is TRBV7-2, the J gene TRBJ2-6; 7 bases are shared with TRBD2. Trimming at V came to 4 bases and at J to 0 bases, leaving 6 bases not matched to a gene. The CDR3 has 17 amino acids. The V gene's germline CDR1 is SGHTA and CDR2 FQGNSA. In DNA form, the CDR3 reads TGTGCCAGCAGCTCCCGGGGGGTCCGCTCTGGGGCCAACGTCCTGACTTTC. Amino acid sequence: CASSSRGVRSGANVLTF. Drawing the rest from reference TRBV7-2 and TRBJ2-6, the complete variable domain is GAGVSQSPSNKVTEKGKDVELRCDPISGHTALYWYRQSLGQGLEFLIYFQGNSAPDKSGLPSDRFSAERTGGSVSTLTIQRTQQEDSAVYLCASSSRGVRSGANVLTFGAGSRLTVL.

CDR3 in amino acids: CASSAFGAFSYEQYF. The CDR3, as DNA: TGTGCCAGCAGCGCTTTCGGGGCGTTCTCCTACGAGCAGTACTTC. This chain uses TRBV9 with TRBJ2-7, with D perhaps assigned TRBD1 or TRBD2 (5 bases each). V lost 3 bases and J lost 0, with 13 bases in between. This CDR3 is 15 amino acids long. Germline V CDR1 and CDR2: SGDLS, YYNGEE.

This clonotype has only a few counts. Here the CDR3 reads CASSARQGPGELFF. The CDR3 DNA reads as TGTGCCAGCAGCGCACGCCAGGGCCCCGGGGAGCTGTTTTTT. The chain joins TRBV9 to TRBJ2-2; possible D gene TRBD1, 5 bases. The germline V gene encodes CDR1 SGDLS and CDR2 YYNGEE. This CDR3 region has 14 residues. With 3 bases removed from V and 6 bases from J, the gap between germline ends came to 12 bases.

This clonotype was seen a handful of times. This chain connects TRBV12-3 or TRBV12-4 to TRBJ2-1; 11 positions agree with TRBD2. The CDR3 extends over 15 amino acids. Trimming took 7 bases from V and 3 from J; bases not matched to a gene: 5. The CDR3 loop reads CASTLSGRVYNEQFF. The CDR3 coding sequence is TGTGCCAGCACCCTTAGCGGGAGGGTCTACAATGAGCAGTTCTTC.

The V call is TRBV5-5, the J call TRBJ1-1; D remains ambiguous. V lost 6 bases and J 1 base, leaving 10 bases between the germline ends. The V gene's germline CDR1 is SGHKS and CDR2 YYEKEE (reference sequence). The CDR3 is made up of 13 amino acids. The CDR3 DNA reads as TGTGCCAGCACCCGATACGGGAACACTGAAGCTTTCTTT. This codes for CASTRYGNTEAFF.

This clonotype was counted ten times or more. The chain links TRBV7-8 to TRBJ1-1, with D unresolved. This CDR3 is built from 14 residues. Germline-derived CDR1 and CDR2 are SGHVS and FQNEAQ. V lost 3 bases and J lost 3, with 11 bases in between. CDR3 in DNA: TGTGCCAGCAGCTTTGAAAGATTTGACACTGAAGCTTTCTTT. This translates into CASSFERFDTEAFF.

The V and J genes are TRBV20-1 and TRBJ1-4; TRBD1 might be the D (6 bases). The CDR3 totals 13 residues. The germline V gene has CDR1 DFQATT and CDR2 SNEGSKA (reference sequence). Trimming shortened V by 0 bases and J by 6 bases, and 8 bases separated the two germline ends. CDR3 amino acids: CSARDRGHEKLFF. The CDR3 nucleotides are TGCAGTGCTAGAGACAGGGGCCATGAAAAACTGTTTTTT.

V is TRBV12-3 or TRBV12-4 and J is TRBJ1-1; TRBD1 might be the D (5 bases). This CDR3 has 11 amino acids. Trimming left V 4 bases short and J 11 bases short, with 11 bases between. The CDR3 nucleotides are TGTGCCAGCAGTTCGGGACCGAAGGCTTTCTTT. It is translated as CASSSGPKAFF.

V gene TRBV28 combines with J gene TRBJ2-6; D gene ambiguous. The CDR3 spans 14 residues. Germline V gene data show CDR1 as MDHEN and CDR2 as SYDVKM. Trimming took 7 bases from V and 0 from J, leaving 7 bases between them. CDR3 sequence (DNA): TGTGCCAGCATTAGAAGCTCTGGGGCCAACGTCCTGACTTTC. Its translation is CASIRSSGANVLTF.

Only a few counts were recorded for this clonotype. This chain uses TRBV29-1 with TRBJ2-3, with D tentatively TRBD1 (5 bases). CDR1 is SQVTM and CDR2 is ANQGSEA in the germline V gene. V dropped 1 base and J dropped 2 bases, with 10 bases sitting between them. The CDR3 totals 14 residues. The CDR3 sequence is CSVEGDSVTDTQYF. The CDR3 nucleotides read TGCAGCGTTGAAGGCGACAGCGTCACAGATACGCAGTATTTT.

This chain connects TRBV11-2 to TRBJ2-1, with D possibly being TRBD2 (5 bases). This CDR3 is 15 amino acids long. The germline V gene encodes CDR1 SGHAT and CDR2 FQNNGV. Trimming removed 1 base from V and 2 bases from J, with 9 bases in between. CDR3 protein: CASSLGGSTYNEQFF. The CDR3 DNA reads as TGTGCCAGCAGCTTAGGTGGGAGCACCTACAATGAGCAGTTCTTC.

A few counts support this clonotype. The chain employs TRBV20-1 and TRBJ2-2; 12 nucleotides agree with TRBD2. The CDR3 totals 17 residues. Germline values: CDR1 DFQATT, CDR2 SNEGSKA (reference sequence). V was pared by 2 bases and J by 2 bases, with 6 bases of the junction left unmatched. The CDR3 nucleotides are TGCAGTGCTAGAAGACTAGCGGGGGATTTAAACACCGGGGAGCTGTTTTTT. It encodes CSARRLAGDLNTGELFF.

This clonotype was picked up a small number of times. The CDR3 region is CASSPEFRDEQFF. The CDR3 DNA follows: TGTGCCAGCAGCCCGGAGTTTAGGGATGAGCAGTTCTTC. V gene TRBV7-3 combines with J gene TRBJ2-1; the D is unclear. V was pared by 5 bases and J by 8 bases, with 13 bases between. The CDR3 consists of 13 residues. Germline values: CDR1 SGHTA, CDR2 FQGTGA.

This clonotype was seen more than once but under ten times. This sequence joins TRBV7-4 and TRBJ2-7, with 9 nucleotides matching TRBD2. Looked up from germline, CDR1 is SGHVT and CDR2 is SQSDAQ. V lost 2 bases and J lost 3; bases outside the gene matches: 11. This CDR3 region has 17 residues. In DNA, the CDR3 is TGTGCCAGCAGCTTAATGCAGCGGGAGGCCCCTAACTACGAGCAGTACTTC. Amino acids: CASSLMQREAPNYEQYF.

V is TRBV9 and J is TRBJ1-2; 7 bases map to TRBD1. This CDR3 has 12 residues. Germline assignment: CDR1 SGDLS and CDR2 YYNGEE. V shed 5 bases, J shed 7 bases, and the junction held 5 bases outside the gene matches. The CDR3, as DNA: TGTGCCAGCAGGGGGGACAGAACTGGCTACACCTTC. This encodes CASRGDRTGYTF.

The chain has TRBV29-1 and TRBJ2-3, with D tentatively TRBD2 (6 bases). V lost 4 bases and J 3 bases, leaving 8 bases between the germline ends. This CDR3 region has 12 residues. CDR1 is SQVTM and CDR2 is ANQGSEA in the germline V gene. The CDR3 here is CSVVEGTDTQYF. CDR3 coding DNA: TGCAGCGTTGTGGAGGGTACAGATACGCAGTATTTT.

This sequence joins TRBV19 and TRBJ2-6; either TRBD1 or TRBD2 may supply D (6 bases each). The CDR3 extends over 17 amino acids. Per germline, CDR1 LNHDA and CDR2 SQIVND (reference sequence). The V gene lost 5 bases and the J gene lost 2 bases, with 16 bases spanning the gap. The CDR3 is CASSPEGGFAGANVLTF. CDR3 in DNA: TGTGCCAGTAGTCCCGAAGGGGGGTTCGCTGGGGCCAACGTCCTGACTTTC.

Details on this clonotype: With a much larger clone just one base away, this may be a read error. The gene calls are TRBV3-1 and TRBJ2-7, with TRBD1 matching over 8 bases. Germline values: CDR1 LGHDT, CDR2 YNNKEL (reference sequence). The CDR3 loop spans 14 amino acids. The CDR3: CTSSQGTGPYEQYF. In nucleotides, the CDR3 is TGTACCAGCAGCCAAGGGACAGGACCCTACGAGCAGTACTTC.

The rearrangement joins TRBV6-1 to TRBJ1-1; 8 nucleotides agree with TRBD1. Per the germline V gene, CDR1 is MNHNS and CDR2 is SASEGT. V dropped 10 bases and J dropped 10; count of bases not matched to a gene: 5. The CDR3 has 10 residues. CDR3 DNA sequence: TGTGCCATCACCCAGGGGGCAGCTTTCTTT. Translation gives CAITQGAAFF.

The chain recombines TRBV6-6 with TRBJ2-3, with TRBD2 as a possible D gene (5 bases). The germline gives CDR1 MNHNY, CDR2 SVGAGI (reference sequence). V lost 2 bases to trimming and J lost 4 bases, with 16 bases between them. This CDR3 spans 16 amino acids. The DNA of the CDR3 is TGTGCCAGCAGTTACCGTCCGTGGGAGAGGGCAGATACGCAGTATTTT. This sequence encodes CASSYRPWERADTQYF.

This rearrangement joins TRBV6-6 to TRBJ1-1, with 7 bases lining up with TRBD1. CDR1 is MNHNY, CDR2 SVGAGI, per germline (reference sequence). V trimming: 8 bases; J trimming: 1 base; junction bases outside the gene matches: 4. The CDR3 extends over 13 amino acids. As DNA, the CDR3 is TGTGCCAGCGAAAGACAGGGGAACACTGAAGCTTTCTTT. It encodes CASERQGNTEAFF.

The chain combines TRBV18 with TRBJ1-2, with a possible D match to TRBD1 (5 bases). Between the trimmed V and J ends, which lost 1 base and 0 bases, there was a span of 9 bases. The CDR3 consists of 15 residues. Germline CDR1 KGHSH, CDR2 LQKENI. The CDR3 loop is CASSPRQRTNYGYTF. In DNA form, the CDR3 reads TGTGCCAGCTCACCACGACAGCGGACTAACTATGGCTACACCTTC.

The CDR3: CASTPGPGYEQYF. The CDR3 DNA follows: TGTGCCAGCACCCCGGGGCCTGGCTACGAGCAGTACTTC. The V and J genes are TRBV6-1 and TRBJ2-7; D possibly matches TRBD1 or TRBD2 (5 bases each). Trimming stripped 7 bases from V and 3 bases from J, with 13 bases between. The length of the CDR3 is 13 residues. Germline CDR1 MNHNS, CDR2 SASEGT.

The rearrangement links TRBV5-4 to TRBJ1-1; D uncertain. The germline gives CDR1 SGHNT, CDR2 YYREEE (reference sequence). Trimming took 5 bases from V and 5 from J, leaving 13 bases between them. The CDR3 sequence is 13 residues long. The CDR3: CASRAREATEAFF. The CDR3 coding sequence is TGTGCCAGCAGGGCCAGAGAAGCAACTGAAGCTTTCTTT.

The rearrangement joins TRBV5-6 to TRBJ1-2, with 7 bases fitting TRBD1. The ends lost 4 bases at V and 1 base at J; junction bases unmatched: 1. Germline lookup yields CDR1 SGHDT and CDR2 YYEEEE. The CDR3 has 13 residues. The CDR3 bases are TGTGCCAGCAGCCAGGGGGATAACTATGGCTACACCTTC. Protein product: CASSQGDNYGYTF.

The sample holds many counts of this clonotype. V usage is TRBV7-2 and J usage is TRBJ2-5, with D perhaps TRBD2 (5 bases). The length of the CDR3 is 12 residues. The V end lost 7 bases, the J end lost 7 bases, and 13 bases lay between the germline ends. CDR1 is SGHTA and CDR2 is FQGNSA in the germline V gene. Here the CDR3 DNA reads TGTGCCAGCAACCTCCCTGGAGGGACCCAGTACTTC. As protein: CASNLPGGTQYF.

The rearrangement joins TRBV6-6 to TRBJ2-7; D unclear. Trimming pared 5 bases from V and 3 bases from J, leaving 8 bases between. Looked up from germline, CDR1 is MNHNY and CDR2 is SVGAGI (reference sequence). The CDR3 loop spans 12 amino acids. CDR3 bases: TGTGCCAGCAGTCCCCAAGTCTACGAGCAGTACTTC. It codes for CASSPQVYEQYF.